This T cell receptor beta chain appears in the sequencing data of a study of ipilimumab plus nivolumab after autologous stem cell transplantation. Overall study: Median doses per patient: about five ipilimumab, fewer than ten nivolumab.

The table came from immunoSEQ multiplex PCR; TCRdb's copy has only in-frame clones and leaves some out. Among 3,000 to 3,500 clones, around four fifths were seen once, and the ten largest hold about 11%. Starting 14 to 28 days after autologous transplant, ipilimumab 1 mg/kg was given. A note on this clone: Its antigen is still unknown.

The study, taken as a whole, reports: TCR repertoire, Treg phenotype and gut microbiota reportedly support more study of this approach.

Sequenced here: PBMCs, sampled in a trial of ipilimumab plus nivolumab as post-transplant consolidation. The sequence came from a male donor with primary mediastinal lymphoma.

CDR3 bases: TGTGCCAGCAGCTTACGGCCGGCGGGGACGAACACTGAAGCTTTCTTT. Residues: CASSLRPAGTNTEAFF. The J gene is TRBJ1-1, the V gene TRBV7-2, with D possibly TRBD1 on 5 matching bases. CDR3 size: 16 residues. V was pared by 2 bases and J by 1 base, with 14 bases between. Germline CDR1 is SGHTA and CDR2 is FQGNSA.